This TCR beta chain is drawn from a study of CD8+ T cells in alopecia areata. Study as a whole: Dosing spanned 6 to 18 months on tofacitinib, then 6 months off drug. The percentage of affected scalp area served as the score of severity for treated patients.

Per germline, CDR1 SQVTM and CDR2 ANQGSEA. Between the trimmed V and J ends, which lost 4 bases and 5 bases, there was a span of 11 bases. The CDR3 contains 12 residues. Study-wide points: Because of a solitary nonresponder, the connection of baseline CD8+ expansion to response stays uncertain.

On this clone: Antigen: not known.

cDNA serving as the sequencing template came from extracted, reverse transcribed RNA. Only in-frame clones appear in the TCRdb table, and some are missing; sequencing was by immunoSEQ multiplex PCR. The table lists approximately 280,000 clones, roughly 50% of them singletons. As to treatment: oral pan-JAK inhibitor, 5-10 mg twice daily. Lesional scalp tissue (obtained by punch biopsy) and peripheral blood were collected from alopecia areata patients. This chain connects TRBV29-1 to TRBJ1-2, with D unresolved. The specimen comprised CD4+ T cells sorted from blood, sampled at week 24, from a patient treated with tofacitinib. This receptor was obtained from a human donor with alopecia areata. The CDR3 loop is CSVVHGGYGYTF. In DNA, the CDR3 is TGCAGCGTTGTACACGGCGGGTATGGCTACACCTTC. The full variable domain, with the rest looked up from reference TRBV29-1 and TRBJ1-2, is SAVISQKPSRDICQRGTSLTIQCQVDSQVTMMFWYRQQPGQSLTLIATANQGSEATYESGFVIDKFPISRPNLTFSTLTVSNMSPEDSSIYLCSVVHGGYGYTFGSGTRLTVV.